The 12 T cell receptor beta chains below were found in one sample sequenced in a study of T cell repertoires in cytomegalovirus infection. TCRdb independently ran MiXCR on the reads; one entry per CDR3 protein. The repertoire consists of 400,000 or so distinct CDR3 sequences, with approximately 18% occurring once and the leading ten covering approximately 10%. Sequenced input: PBMCs. These receptors were taken from a human donor in good health (CMV status not recorded). Some clones in this sample may be carry-over from other donors' samples.

Worth noting for this clonotype: This is likely a read error, given that the CDR3 carries no conserved phenylalanine or tryptophan at its end. This chain connects TRBV10-3 to TRBJ2-5, with TRBD1 identical over 8 bases. V trimming: 0 bases; J trimming: 2 bases; junction bases outside the gene matches: 2. Germline V CDR1 and CDR2: ENHRY, SYGVKD. The CDR3 sequence is 15 residues long. CDR3 bases: TGTGCCATCAGTGAGTCAAACAGGGGGCAAGAGACCCAGTACTTA. It specifies CAISESNRGQETQYL.

J is TRBJ1-2 and V is TRBV27, with a tentative D call TRBD1 (6 bases). Germline V CDR1 and CDR2: MNHEY, SMNVEV (reference sequence). V shed 0 bases and J shed 3 bases, with 11 bases lying between them. There are 15 residues in the CDR3. The DNA of the CDR3 is TGTGCCAGCAGTTTATCGAGTACAGGGTACTATGGCTACACCTTC. Amino acids: CASSLSSTGYYGYTF.

This chain links TRBV27 with TRBJ2-5; TRBD1 matches 8 bases. CDR3 length equals 14 residues. Germline V gene data show CDR1 as MNHEY and CDR2 as SMNVEV (reference sequence). The V segment lost 6 bases and the J segment 3 bases; nucleotides outside the gene matches: 6. Here the CDR3 DNA reads TGTGCCAGCAGGAGGACAGGGTGGGAAGAGACCCAGTACTTC. Its translation is CASRRTGWEETQYF.

This clonotype was detected many times. The V call is TRBV28, the J call TRBJ2-3; D not resolved. The V end lost 5 bases, the J end lost 2 bases, and 8 bases lay between the germline ends. The CDR3 consists of 13 residues. The germline V gene encodes CDR1 MDHEN and CDR2 SYDVKM. This CDR3 reads CASSPFYTDTQYF. As DNA, the CDR3 is TGTGCCAGCAGTCCGTTTTACACAGATACGCAGTATTTT.

This clonotype was seen ten or more times. The chain employs TRBV7-2 and TRBJ2-1; D perhaps matches TRBD1 (5 bases). The germline V gene has CDR1 SGHTA and CDR2 FQGNSA. This CDR3 has 15 residues. The germline V and J ends were trimmed by 1 base and 4 bases, with 11 bases remaining between them. The CDR3, as DNA: TGTGCCAGCAGCTTAGGCGCAGGGAATTACAATGAGCAGTTCTTC. The encoded protein is CASSLGAGNYNEQFF.

The table lists this clonotype with many counts. V is TRBV7-2 and J is TRBJ1-1, with no clear D. Germline lookup yields CDR1 SGHTA and CDR2 FQGNSA. The V end lost 2 bases, the J end lost 0 bases, and 7 bases lay between the germline ends. The CDR3 covers 14 residues. This chain's CDR3 is CASSLFGVNTEAFF. As DNA, the CDR3 is TGTGCCAGCAGCTTATTCGGGGTGAACACTGAAGCTTTCTTT.

The table lists this clonotype with a few counts. The V call is TRBV5-4, the J call TRBJ1-1, with 8 bases that match TRBD1. V lost 4 bases, J lost 4 bases, and 6 bases stayed unmatched. The CDR3 is 14 amino acids. In germline, CDR1 is SGHNT, CDR2 YYREEE (reference sequence). CDR3 sequence: CASSQDRGGTEAFF. The CDR3 region has the DNA TGTGCCAGCAGCCAAGACAGGGGAGGCACTGAAGCTTTCTTT.

This clonotype was seen more than once but under ten times. The CDR3 loop is CASSPTSGGTYEQYF. CDR3 DNA: TGTGCCAGCAGTCCGACTAGCGGAGGAACCTACGAGCAGTACTTC. This rearrangement joins TRBV27 to TRBJ2-7; 9 nucleotides align to TRBD2. The CDR3 loop spans 15 amino acids. The V gene end was trimmed by 5 bases and the J gene end by 2 bases; junction bases not matched to a gene: 7. Germline CDR1 reads MNHEY; CDR2 reads SMNVEV (reference sequence).

The chain uses TRBV20-1 and TRBJ2-7; D gene unclear. The CDR3 has 12 residues. V was shortened by 0 bases and J by 4 bases, with 7 bases between the two germline ends. Germline V lookup: CDR1 DFQATT, CDR2 SNEGSKA (reference sequence). The DNA for the CDR3 is TGCAGTGCTAGAGACTCGATTTACGAGCAGTACTTC. This codes for CSARDSIYEQYF.

This clonotype appeared a few times. Here the CDR3 DNA reads TGCAGTGCTAGAGGGACCGGAGCGGAGACCCAGTACTTC. It encodes CSARGTGAETQYF. The rearrangement uses TRBV20-1 and TRBJ2-5; D not certain. This CDR3 is built from 13 residues. V was pared by 1 base and J by 5 bases, with 11 bases between. Germline assignment: CDR1 DFQATT and CDR2 SNEGSKA (reference sequence).

Many counts were recorded for this clonotype. V usage is TRBV12-3 or TRBV12-4 and J usage is TRBJ2-7, with D unclear. The CDR3 spans 12 residues. V lost 6 bases, J lost 1 base, and 7 bases lay in between. Here the CDR3 DNA reads TGTGCCAGCAGCTTCACGTCCTACGAGCAGTACTTC. This sequence encodes CASSFTSYEQYF.

J is TRBJ1-1 and V is TRBV15; no firm D call. V gave up 8 bases and J gave up 1 base, with 11 bases separating them. Germline V lookup: CDR1 LNHNV, CDR2 YYDKDF (reference sequence). The CDR3 length is 13 residues. The CDR3, as DNA: TGTGCCACCGGAATACAGAGGAACACTGAAGCTTTCTTT. Its protein product is CATGIQRNTEAFF.